The TCR beta chain under discussion was sequenced for a study of cytomegalovirus exposure and HLA in healthy donors. Study-wide results and caveats: A later analysis found most CMV-associated TCR beta chains apparently HLA-restricted.

With 60 Vbeta and 13 Jbeta primers, the PCR was carried out. TCRdb keeps only in-frame clones here, not all; method: immunoSEQ multiplex PCR. The data hold about 180,000 clones, with 70% to 80% observed a single time. The V gene's germline CDR1 is MGHDK and CDR2 SYGVNS. The CDR3 has 13 residues. Trimming left V 6 bases short and J 2 bases short, with 10 bases between. Details on this clone: Antigen unknown.

Material: PBMCs. The rearrangement links TRBV25-1 to TRBJ1-1; D is possibly TRBD1 (5 bases). This clonotype was obtained from a woman aged 55-69 years in good health and CMV-seropositive. CDR3 coding DNA: TGTGCCAGCAGCAGGGTATTTAACACTGAAGCTTTCTTT. The encoded protein is CASSRVFNTEAFF.